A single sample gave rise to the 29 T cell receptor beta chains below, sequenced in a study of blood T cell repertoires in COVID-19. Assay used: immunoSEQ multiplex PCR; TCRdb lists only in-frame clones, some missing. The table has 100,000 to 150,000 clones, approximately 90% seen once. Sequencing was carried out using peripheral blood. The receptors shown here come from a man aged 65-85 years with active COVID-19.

The CDR3 coding sequence is TGTGCCAGTAGTATAGGCGGGGCCGGGGACAATGAGCAGTTCTTC. It encodes CASSIGGAGDNEQFF. V is TRBV19 and J is TRBJ2-1; maybe TRBD2 (6 bases). The V end lost 1 base, the J end lost 5 bases, and 12 bases lay between the germline ends. The CDR3 contains 15 residues. The germline gives CDR1 LNHDA, CDR2 SQIVND (reference sequence).

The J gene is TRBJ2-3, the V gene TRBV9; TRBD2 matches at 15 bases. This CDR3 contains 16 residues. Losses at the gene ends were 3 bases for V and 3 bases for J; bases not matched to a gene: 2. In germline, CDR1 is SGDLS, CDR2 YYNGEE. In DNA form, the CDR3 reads TGTGCCAGCAGCGCAGGGACTAGCGGGAGGACAGATACGCAGTATTTT. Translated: CASSAGTSGRTDTQYF.

The CDR3 bases are TGTGCCATCAGTAACATCCCGGGACTAGCGGGAGTAAGGGACGAGCAGTACTTC. It yields the protein CAISNIPGLAGVRDEQYF. This chain uses TRBV10-3 with TRBJ2-7; 14 nucleotides align to TRBD2. Germline V CDR1 and CDR2: ENHRY, SYGVKD. CDR3 length: 18 amino acids. V was pared by 5 bases and J by 5 bases, with 14 bases of the junction left unmatched.

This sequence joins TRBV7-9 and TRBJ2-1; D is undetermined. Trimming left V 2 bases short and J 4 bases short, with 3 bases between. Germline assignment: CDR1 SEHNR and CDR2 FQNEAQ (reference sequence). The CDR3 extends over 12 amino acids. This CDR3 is CASSLQYNEQFF. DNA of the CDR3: TGTGCCAGCAGCTTACAGTACAATGAGCAGTTCTTC.

The CDR3 here is CASSPGQFPQHF. For the CDR3, the DNA is TGTGCCAGCTCACCGGGACAGTTTCCCCAGCATTTT. The V and J genes are TRBV18 and TRBJ1-5, with 7 positions matching TRBD1. The CDR3 covers 12 residues. Germline loops: CDR1 KGHSH, CDR2 LQKENI. The junction had 3 bases not matched to a gene; V was cut back by 3 bases and J by 10 bases.

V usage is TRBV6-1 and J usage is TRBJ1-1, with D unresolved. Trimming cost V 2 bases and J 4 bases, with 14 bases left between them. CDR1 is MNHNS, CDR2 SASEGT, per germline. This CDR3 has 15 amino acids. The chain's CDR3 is CASSEKKGSGTEAFF. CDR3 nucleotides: TGTGCCAGCAGTGAAAAGAAGGGAAGCGGCACTGAAGCTTTCTTT.

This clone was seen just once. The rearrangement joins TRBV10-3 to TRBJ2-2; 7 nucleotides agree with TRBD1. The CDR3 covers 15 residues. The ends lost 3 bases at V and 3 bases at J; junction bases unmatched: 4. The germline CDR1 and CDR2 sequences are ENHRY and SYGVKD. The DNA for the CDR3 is TGTGCCATCAGTGATAAGGGGGCGGACACCGGGGAGCTGTTTTTT. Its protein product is CAISDKGADTGELFF.

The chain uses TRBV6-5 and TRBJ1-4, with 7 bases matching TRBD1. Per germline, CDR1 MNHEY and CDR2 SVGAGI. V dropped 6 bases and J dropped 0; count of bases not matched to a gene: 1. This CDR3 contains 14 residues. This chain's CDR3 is CASSRGATNEKLFF. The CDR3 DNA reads TGTGCCAGCAGCAGGGGGGCAACTAATGAAAAACTGTTTTTT.

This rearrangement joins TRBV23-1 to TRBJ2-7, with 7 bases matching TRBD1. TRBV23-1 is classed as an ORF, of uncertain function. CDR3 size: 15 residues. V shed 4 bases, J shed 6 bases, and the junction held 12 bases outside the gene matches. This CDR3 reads CASSLSGTEGSEQYF. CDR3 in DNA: TGCGCCAGCAGTCTCTCCGGGACAGAAGGATCCGAGCAGTACTTC.

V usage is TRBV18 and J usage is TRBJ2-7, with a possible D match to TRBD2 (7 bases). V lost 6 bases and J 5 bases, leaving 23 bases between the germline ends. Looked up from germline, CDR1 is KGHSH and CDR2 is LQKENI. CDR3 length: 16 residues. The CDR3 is CASSDYLGGAKNEQYF. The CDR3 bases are TGTGCCAGCTCCGACTACCTAGGGGGGGCTAAAAACGAGCAGTACTTC.

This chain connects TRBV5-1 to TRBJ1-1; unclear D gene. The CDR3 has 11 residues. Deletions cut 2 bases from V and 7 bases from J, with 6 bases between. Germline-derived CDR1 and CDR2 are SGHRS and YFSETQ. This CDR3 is CASSFGVEAFF. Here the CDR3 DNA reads TGCGCCAGCAGCTTCGGAGTTGAAGCTTTCTTT.

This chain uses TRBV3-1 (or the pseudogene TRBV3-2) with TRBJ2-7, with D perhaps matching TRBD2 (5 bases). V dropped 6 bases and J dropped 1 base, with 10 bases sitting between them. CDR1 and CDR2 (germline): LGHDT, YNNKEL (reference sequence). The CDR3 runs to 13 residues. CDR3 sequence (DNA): TGTGCCAGCAGTCAGCGGCCATCCTACGAGCAGTACTTC. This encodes CASSQRPSYEQYF.

Written as DNA, the CDR3 is TGTGCCAGCAGCTCATCCGGACAGCAGGCCCACGAGCAGTACTTC. Translation gives CASSSSGQQAHEQYF. This sequence joins TRBV5-6 and TRBJ2-7; TRBD1 might be the D (6 bases). This CDR3 region has 15 residues. V gave up 3 bases and J gave up 5 bases, with 18 bases separating them. Looked up from germline, CDR1 is SGHDT and CDR2 is YYEEEE.

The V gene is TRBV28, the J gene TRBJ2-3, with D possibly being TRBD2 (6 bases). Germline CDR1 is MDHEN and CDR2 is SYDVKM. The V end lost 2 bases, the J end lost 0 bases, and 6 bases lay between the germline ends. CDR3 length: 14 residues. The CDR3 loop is CASSLGGSTDTQYF. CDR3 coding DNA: TGTGCCAGCAGTTTAGGGGGGAGCACAGATACGCAGTATTTT.

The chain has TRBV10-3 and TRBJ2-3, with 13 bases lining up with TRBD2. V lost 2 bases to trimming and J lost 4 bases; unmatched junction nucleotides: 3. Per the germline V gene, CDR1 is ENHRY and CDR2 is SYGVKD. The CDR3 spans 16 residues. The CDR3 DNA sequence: TGTGCCATCAGTGAGGGACTAGCGGGAGTTGCAGATACGCAGTATTTT. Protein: CAISEGLAGVADTQYF.

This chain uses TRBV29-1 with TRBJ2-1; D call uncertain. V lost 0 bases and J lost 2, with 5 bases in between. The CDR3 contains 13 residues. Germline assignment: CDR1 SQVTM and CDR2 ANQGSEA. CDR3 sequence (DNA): TGCAGCGTTGAAGAGGCTCCCTACAATGAGCAGTTCTTC. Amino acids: CSVEEAPYNEQFF.

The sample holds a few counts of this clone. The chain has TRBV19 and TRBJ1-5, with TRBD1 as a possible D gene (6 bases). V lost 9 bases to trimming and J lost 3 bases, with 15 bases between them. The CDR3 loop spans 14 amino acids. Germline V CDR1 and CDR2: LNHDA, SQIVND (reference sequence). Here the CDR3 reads CASLLAGANQPQHF. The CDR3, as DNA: TGTGCCAGCCTACTGGCAGGGGCCAATCAGCCCCAGCATTTT.

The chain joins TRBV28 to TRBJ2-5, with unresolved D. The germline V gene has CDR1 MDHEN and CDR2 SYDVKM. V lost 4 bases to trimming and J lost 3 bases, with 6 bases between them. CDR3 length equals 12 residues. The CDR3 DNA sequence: TGTGCCAGCAGTTCACCTAAAGAGACCCAGTACTTC. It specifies CASSSPKETQYF.

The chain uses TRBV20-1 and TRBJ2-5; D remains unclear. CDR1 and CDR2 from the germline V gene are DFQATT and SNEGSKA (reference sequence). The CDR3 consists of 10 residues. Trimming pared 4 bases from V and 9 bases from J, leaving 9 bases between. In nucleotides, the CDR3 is TGCAGTGCTATGGGCCAGGCCCAGTACTTC. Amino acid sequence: CSAMGQAQYF.

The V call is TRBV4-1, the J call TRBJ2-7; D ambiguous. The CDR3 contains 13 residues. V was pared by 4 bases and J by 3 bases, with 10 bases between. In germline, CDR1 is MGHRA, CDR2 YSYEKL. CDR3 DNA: TGCGCCAGCAGCCCCATCCCCTACTACGAGCAGTACTTC. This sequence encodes CASSPIPYYEQYF.

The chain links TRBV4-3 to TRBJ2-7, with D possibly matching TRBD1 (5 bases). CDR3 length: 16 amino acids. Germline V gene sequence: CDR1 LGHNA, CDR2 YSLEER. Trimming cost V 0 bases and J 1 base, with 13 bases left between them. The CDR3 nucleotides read TGCGCCAGCAGCCAAGATGCGGCAGGGATTTCCTACGAGCAGTACTTC. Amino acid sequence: CASSQDAAGISYEQYF.

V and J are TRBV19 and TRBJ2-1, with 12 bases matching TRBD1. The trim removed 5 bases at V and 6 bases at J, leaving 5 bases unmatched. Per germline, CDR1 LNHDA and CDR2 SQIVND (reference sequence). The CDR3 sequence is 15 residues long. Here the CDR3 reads CASSPRDRGPNEQFF. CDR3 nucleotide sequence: TGTGCCAGTAGTCCCCGGGACAGGGGGCCCAATGAGCAGTTCTTC.

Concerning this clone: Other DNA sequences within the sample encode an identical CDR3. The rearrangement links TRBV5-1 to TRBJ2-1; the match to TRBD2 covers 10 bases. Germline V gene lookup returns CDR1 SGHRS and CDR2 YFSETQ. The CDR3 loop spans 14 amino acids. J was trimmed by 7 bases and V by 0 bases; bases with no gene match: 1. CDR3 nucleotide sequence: TGCGCCAGCAGCTTGGAACTAGCGGGGAATGAGCAGTTCTTC. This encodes CASSLELAGNEQFF.

CDR3 region: CASSRAPADTGELFF. The CDR3 nucleotides read TGCGCCAGCAGCCGCGCCCCCGCGGACACCGGGGAGCTGTTTTTT. The genes are TRBV4-1 and TRBJ2-2; unclear D gene. V lost 4 bases and J lost 3, with 12 bases in between. CDR1 is MGHRA and CDR2 is YSYEKL in the germline V gene. This CDR3 has 15 amino acids.

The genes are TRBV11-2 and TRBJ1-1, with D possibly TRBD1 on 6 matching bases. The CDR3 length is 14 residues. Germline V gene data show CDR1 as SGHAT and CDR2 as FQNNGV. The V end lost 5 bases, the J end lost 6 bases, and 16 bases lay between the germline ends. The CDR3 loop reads CASSLTPGAAEAFF. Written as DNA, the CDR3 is TGTGCCAGCAGCCTTACTCCAGGGGCTGCTGAAGCTTTCTTT. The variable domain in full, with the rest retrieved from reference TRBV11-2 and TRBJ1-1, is EAGVAQSPRYKIIEKRQSVAFWCNPISGHATLYWYQQILGQGPKLLIQFQNNGVVDDSQLPKDRFSAERLKGVDSTLKIQPAKLEDSAVYLCASSLTPGAAEAFFGQGTRLTVV.

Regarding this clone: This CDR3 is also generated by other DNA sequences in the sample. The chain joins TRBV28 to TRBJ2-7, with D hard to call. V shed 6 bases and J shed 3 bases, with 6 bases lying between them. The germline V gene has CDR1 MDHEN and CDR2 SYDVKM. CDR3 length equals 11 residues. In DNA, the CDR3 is TGTGCCAGCAGCTCGCGCTACGAGCAGTACTTC. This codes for CASSSRYEQYF.

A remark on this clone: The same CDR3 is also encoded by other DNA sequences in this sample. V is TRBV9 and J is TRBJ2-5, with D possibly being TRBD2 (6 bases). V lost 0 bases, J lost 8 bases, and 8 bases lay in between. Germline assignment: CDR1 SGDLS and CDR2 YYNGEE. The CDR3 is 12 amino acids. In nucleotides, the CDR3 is TGTGCCAGCAGCGTAGTGGGGGGAACCCAGTACTTC. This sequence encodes CASSVVGGTQYF.

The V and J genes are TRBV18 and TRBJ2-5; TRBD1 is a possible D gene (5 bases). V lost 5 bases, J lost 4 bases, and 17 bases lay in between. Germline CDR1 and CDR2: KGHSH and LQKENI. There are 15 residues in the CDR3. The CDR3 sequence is CASSGAQDSRETQYF. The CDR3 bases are TGTGCCAGCTCAGGGGCACAGGATTCGAGAGAGACCCAGTACTTC.

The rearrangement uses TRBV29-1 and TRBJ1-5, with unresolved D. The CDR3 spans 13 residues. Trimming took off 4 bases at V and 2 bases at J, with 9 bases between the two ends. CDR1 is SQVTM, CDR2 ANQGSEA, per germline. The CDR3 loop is CSVGGMGNQPQHF. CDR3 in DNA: TGCAGCGTTGGTGGCATGGGCAATCAGCCCCAGCATTTT.